This TCR beta chain was identified in a study of cytomegalovirus exposure and HLA in healthy donors. This CDR3 is built from 15 residues. Germline assignment: CDR1 MNHNS and CDR2 SASEGT. The ends were cut back, 4 bases at V and 0 bases at J, with 11 bases in the middle. About this clone itself: Its antigen is as yet unknown.

Using immunoSEQ multiplex PCR, the repertoire was profiled, and TCRdb retains in-frame clones only, with some absent. The data hold 350,000 or so clones, with just over 85% observed a single time. Points from the study as a whole: In vitro testing confirmed a few CMV-associated chains as specific for CMV antigens. Some TCR beta chains (more than 150 of them) were listed as cytomegalovirus-associated.

The V call is TRBV6-1, the J call TRBJ2-3, with D perhaps TRBD1 (6 bases). This TCR derives from a woman between 18 and 29 years old in good health and CMV-seronegative. Specimen: PBMCs. CDR3 sequence reads: CASSGRTESTDTQYF. As DNA, the CDR3 is TGTGCCAGCAGTGGCAGGACAGAAAGCACAGATACGCAGTATTTT.